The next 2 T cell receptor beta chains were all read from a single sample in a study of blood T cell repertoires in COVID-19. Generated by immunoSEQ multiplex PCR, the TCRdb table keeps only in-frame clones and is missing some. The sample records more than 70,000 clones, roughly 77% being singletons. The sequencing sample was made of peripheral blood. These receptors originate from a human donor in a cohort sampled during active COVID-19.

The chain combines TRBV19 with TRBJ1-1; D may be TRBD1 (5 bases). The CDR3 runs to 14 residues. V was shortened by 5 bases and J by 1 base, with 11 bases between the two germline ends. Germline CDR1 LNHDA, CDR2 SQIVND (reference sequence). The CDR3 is CASSPRQTNTEAFF. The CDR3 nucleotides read TGTGCCAGTAGTCCCCGACAGACGAACACTGAAGCTTTCTTT.

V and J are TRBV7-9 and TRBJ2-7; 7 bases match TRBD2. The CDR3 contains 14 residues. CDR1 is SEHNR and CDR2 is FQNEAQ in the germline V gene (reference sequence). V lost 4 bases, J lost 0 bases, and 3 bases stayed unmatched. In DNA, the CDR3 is TGTGCCAGCAGCTGGGGAGGGGCCTCCTACGAGCAGTACTTC. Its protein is CASSWGGASYEQYF.